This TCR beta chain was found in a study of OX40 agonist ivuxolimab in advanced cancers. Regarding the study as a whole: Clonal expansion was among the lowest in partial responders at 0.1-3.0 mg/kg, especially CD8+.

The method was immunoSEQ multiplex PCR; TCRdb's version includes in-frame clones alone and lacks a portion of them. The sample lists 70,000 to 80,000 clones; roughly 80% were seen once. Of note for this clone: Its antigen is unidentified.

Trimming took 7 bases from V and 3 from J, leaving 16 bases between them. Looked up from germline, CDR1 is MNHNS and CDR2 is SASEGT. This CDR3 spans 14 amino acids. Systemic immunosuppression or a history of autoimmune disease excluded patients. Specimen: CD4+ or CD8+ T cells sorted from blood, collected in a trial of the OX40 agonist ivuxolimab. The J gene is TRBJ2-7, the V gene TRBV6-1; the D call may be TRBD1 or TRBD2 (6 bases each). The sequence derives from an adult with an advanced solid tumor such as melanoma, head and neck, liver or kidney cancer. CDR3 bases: TGTGCCAGCACCGTAACGGGGGCGAACTACGAGCAGTACTTC. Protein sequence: CASTVTGANYEQYF.